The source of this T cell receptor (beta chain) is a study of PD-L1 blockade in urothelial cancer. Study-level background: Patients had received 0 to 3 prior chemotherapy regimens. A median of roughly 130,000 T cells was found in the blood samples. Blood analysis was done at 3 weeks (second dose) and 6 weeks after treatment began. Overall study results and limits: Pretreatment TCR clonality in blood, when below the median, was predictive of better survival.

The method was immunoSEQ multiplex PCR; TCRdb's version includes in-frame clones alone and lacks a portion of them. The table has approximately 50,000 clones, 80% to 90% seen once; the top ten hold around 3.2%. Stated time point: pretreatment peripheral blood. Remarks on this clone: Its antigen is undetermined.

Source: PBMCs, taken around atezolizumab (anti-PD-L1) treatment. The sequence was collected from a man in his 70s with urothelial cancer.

The CDR3 DNA reads TGTGCCAGCAGTGCGACCCCCGGGATAGGCACCGGGGAGCTGTTTTTT. Protein product: CASSATPGIGTGELFF. The chain is built from TRBV5-4 and TRBJ2-2, with D perhaps TRBD2 (5 bases). Germline V gene lookup returns CDR1 SGHNT and CDR2 YYREEE (reference sequence). Trimming removed 5 bases at V and 4 bases at J, with 18 bases between. The CDR3 sequence is 16 residues long.